This passage covers 7 T cell receptor beta chains from one sample sequenced in a study of regulatory T cells in long-lasting Graves disease (dated by TCRdb to about 2021). Sample time point, as interpreted from the label and publication: newly diagnosed GD, antithyroid drugs for less than 3 months. For both TCR sequencing and RNA sequencing, RNA was extracted from PBMCs in TRIzol. The receptor library was made with multiplex PCR. Sequencing used an Illumina HiSeq 4000. TCR beta libraries were built with iRepertoire HTBI primers and Arm-PCR amplification of CDR3 regions. TCRdb redid the processing of the public reads, applying fastp at Q25 and MiXCR, and retained in-frame beta chains. Rows with a matching CDR3 protein are joined into one entry that keeps the most common DNA and genes. The table for this sample lists roughly 500,000 distinct CDR3 sequences; 13% of them were counted only once. The ten largest clones take up roughly 10% of the sample.

These data were also filed under a second study, of T cells in Graves' hyperthyroidism and ophthalmopathy.

This material consisted of peripheral blood mononuclear cells (PBMCs), taken at new diagnosis, from a patient treated with antithyroid drugs. The source of these receptors is a man aged 25-45 years with Graves disease. Donor details come from another sample of the same person, matched by shared clones.

The J gene is TRBJ2-7, the V gene TRBV4-1; 8 nucleotides match TRBD1. The CDR3 runs to 19 residues. Germline CDR1 reads MGHRA; CDR2 reads YSYEKL. V lost 1 base, J lost 4 bases, and 18 bases stayed unmatched. The CDR3 sequence is CASSQGLGVRAGGLYEQYF. CDR3 bases: TGCGCCAGCAGCCAAGGCCTCGGGGTTAGGGCAGGGGGCCTATACGAGCAGTACTTC.

The chain uses TRBV5-6 and TRBJ2-7, with 7 nucleotides matching TRBD1. CDR1 is SGHDT, CDR2 YYEEEE, per germline. After removal of 0 bases from V and 4 bases from J, the junction contained 7 bases not matched to a gene. There are 15 residues in the CDR3. The CDR3 here is CASSLVGTAIYEQYF. The CDR3 DNA reads TGTGCCAGCAGCTTGGTCGGGACAGCTATATACGAGCAGTACTTC.

In regard to this clonotype: A much bigger clone sits one base away, suggesting this may be a read error. The chain has TRBV7-2 and TRBJ2-7; D not resolved. Germline V lookup: CDR1 SGHTA, CDR2 FQGNSA. The CDR3 totals 14 residues. CDR3 nucleotide sequence: TGTGCCAGCAGCTTTCTTAGGTCGACCTACGAGCGGTACTTC. Its translation is CASSFLRSTYERYF. The full variable domain, in which reference TRBV7-2 and TRBJ2-7 provide the parts outside the CDR3, is GAGVSQSPSNKVTEKGKDVELRCDPISGHTALYWYRQSLGQGLEFLIYFQGNSAPDKSGLPSDRFSAERTGGSVSTLTIQRTQQEDSAVYLCASSFLRSTYERYFGPGTRLTVT.

This clonotype came up many times. CDR3 sequence: CASGSGLDNNEQFF. CDR3 sequence (DNA): TGTGCCAGCGGATCGGGACTAGATAACAATGAGCAGTTCTTC. This sequence joins TRBV10-3 and TRBJ2-1, with 8 bases matching TRBD2. Germline V gene data show CDR1 as ENHRY and CDR2 as SYGVKD. The CDR3 is 14 amino acids. V lost 10 bases to trimming and J lost 5 bases; unmatched junction nucleotides: 10.

There are many counts of this clonotype. The rearrangement joins TRBV2 to TRBJ2-1; 12 bases line up with TRBD2. With V trimmed by 5 bases and J by 5 bases, 10 bases remained unmatched. Per the germline V gene, CDR1 is SNHLY and CDR2 is FYNNEI. The CDR3 loop spans 17 amino acids. The CDR3 DNA follows: TGTGCCAGCAGTAGCCAAGGACTAGCGGGAACCCACAATGAGCAGTTCTTC. Its protein is CASSSQGLAGTHNEQFF. Full variable domain (missing parts from reference TRBV2 and TRBJ2-1): EPEVTQTPSHQVTQMGQEVILRCVPISNHLYFYWYRQILGQKVEFLVSFYNNEISEKSEIFDDQFSVERPDGSNFTLKIRSTKLEDSAMYFCASSSQGLAGTHNEQFFGPGTRLTVL.

Comments on this clonotype: Given a much more abundant clone one base away, this may be a read error. The chain is built from TRBV20-1 and TRBJ2-1, with 13 positions matching TRBD2. Per germline, CDR1 DFQATT and CDR2 SNEGSKA (reference sequence). J lost 5 bases, V lost 6 bases, and 16 bases had no gene match. This CDR3 contains 18 residues. DNA for the CDR3: TGCAGTGCATGGACTAGCGGGAGACTCAGTTTCGGGGACAATGAGCAGTTCTTC. This codes for CSAWTSGRLSFGDNEQFF.

This clonotype was seen ten or more times. The chain uses TRBV27 and TRBJ1-5, with D possibly being TRBD1 (6 bases). The germline V gene has CDR1 MNHEY and CDR2 SMNVEV (reference sequence). The V and J ends lost 10 bases and 6 bases respectively, with 16 bases between them. This CDR3 region has 13 residues. CDR3 amino acids: CATRGGVAQPQHF. The CDR3, as DNA: TGTGCCACCCGAGGGGGGGTCGCTCAGCCCCAGCATTTT.